The sequence of this TCR beta chain was determined in a study of early T cells in non-severe SARS-CoV-2 infection. Study background: Sequencing used unsorted whole-blood bulk RNA, so chains lack pairing. Regarding the study as a whole: CD4 and private specificities were missed by VDJdb matching, which favored anti-spike CD8 responses.

This clonotype has at least ten counts. Antigen: not known. Unique molecular identifiers were added to individual cDNA molecules. TCRdb re-analysed the 5' RACE reads in MiXCR, keeping a single row per CDR3 protein. Of roughly 28,000 distinct CDR3 sequences listed, 3.5% to 5% are singletons. Germline V gene data show CDR1 as ENHRY and CDR2 as SYGVKD. The CDR3 loop spans 11 amino acids. Trimming cost V 10 bases and J 7 bases, with 11 bases left between them. Sequenced input: whole blood. This clonotype was obtained from an adult who was a healthcare worker with PCR-confirmed SARS-CoV-2 infection or an uninfected control (not recorded which). This chain connects TRBV10-3 to TRBJ2-1; D is ambiguous. Here the CDR3 reads CATGISNEQFF. CDR3 DNA sequence: TGTGCCACTGGAATAAGTAATGAGCAGTTCTTC.